In its sample, the clone carrying this T cell receptor beta chain was seen a few times. Unsorted libraries were generated from 2 million PBMCs held at -80 degrees C. This sample was included in a study of neurological immune-mediated disorders. The CDR3 runs to 18 residues. Germline lookup yields CDR1 SGHRS and CDR2 YFSETQ. Trimming took 7 bases from V and 5 from J; bases not matched to a gene: 16. TCRdb re-called the 5' RACE reads with MiXCR, one entry per CDR3 protein. This sample has tens of thousands of distinct CDR3 sequences, with 4.5% found just once. The genes are TRBV5-1 and TRBJ2-3, with 13 bases fitting TRBD2. The specimen sequenced was PBMCs. The sequence was collected from a woman between 55 and 75 years old with multiple sclerosis. The CDR3 DNA follows: TGCGCCAGCGCCTTGGGATCCGGGACTAGCGGGGTTAGAGATACGCAGTATTTT. It specifies CASALGSGTSGVRDTQYF.